These 24 T cell receptor beta chains share one sample of origin, sequenced in a study of Graves' ophthalmopathy and Graves' hyperthyroidism. The authors amplified TCR beta CDR3 regions from RNA transcripts. First-round RT-PCR employed HTBI primers, with a second-round multiplex PCR after it. TCRdb recomputed calls from the multiplex PCR reads with MiXCR, one row per CDR3 protein. The table includes over a million distinct CDR3 sequences, less than 45% detected once. Sequencing was performed on peripheral blood or thyroid tissue (not recorded which). Receptor source: an adult man with Graves' hyperthyroidism.

This sequence joins TRBV9 and TRBJ1-2, with 8 bases identical to TRBD1. Per germline, CDR1 SGDLS and CDR2 YYNGEE. V dropped 7 bases and J dropped 8; count of bases not matched to a gene: 7. The CDR3 sequence is 12 residues long. The CDR3 DNA follows: TGTGCCAGCGCGGACAGGGCCTGGGGCTACACCTTC. This translates into CASADRAWGYTF.

The rearrangement links TRBV15 to TRBJ2-5; maybe TRBD2 (6 bases). The V gene lost 0 bases and the J gene lost 5 bases, with 16 bases spanning the gap. The germline CDR1 and CDR2 sequences are LNHNV and YYDKDF (reference sequence). This CDR3 is built from 16 residues. The DNA for the CDR3 is TGTGCCACCAGCAGAGATACGGCCGGGGGATGGGAGACCCAGTACTTC. Its protein is CATSRDTAGGWETQYF.

This chain links TRBV27 with TRBJ1-2; maybe TRBD1 (6 bases). V lost 5 bases and J lost 7, with 14 bases in between. The CDR3 length is 13 residues. From germline, CDR1 is MNHEY and CDR2 SMNVEV (reference sequence). The DNA for the CDR3 is TGTGCCAGCAGTGCCTTACAGGGATCTGGCTACACCTTC. It is translated as CASSALQGSGYTF.

The chain employs TRBV18 and TRBJ1-6; D is unclear. Germline V gene sequence: CDR1 KGHSH, CDR2 LQKENI. This CDR3 region has 14 residues. The V gene lost 2 bases and the J gene lost 8 bases, with 10 bases spanning the gap. The CDR3 DNA sequence: TGTGCCAGCTCACCAGGGGAGACACATTCACCCCTCCACTTT. Translated: CASSPGETHSPLHF.

This clonotype was observed at least ten times. The chain is built from TRBV5-1 and TRBJ1-1; possibly TRBD1 for D (6 bases). CDR3 length: 15 amino acids. V lost 7 bases and J lost 0, with 16 bases in between. CDR1 is SGHRS, CDR2 YFSETQ, per germline. CDR3 sequence (DNA): TGCGCCAGCGGTTCAGGGGTCGGCGTGAACACTGAAGCTTTCTTT. It codes for CASGSGVGVNTEAFF.

The V call is TRBV12-3 or TRBV12-4, the J call TRBJ1-6; no definite D call. Trimming left V 7 bases short and J 10 bases short, with 26 bases between. CDR3 length: 17 amino acids. The CDR3 DNA sequence: TGTGCCAGCACTAAAACCAGAGGAGGTTTGGTTGGCTCACCCCTCCACTTT. This sequence encodes CASTKTRGGLVGSPLHF.

The genes are TRBV20-1 and TRBJ2-3, with 10 bases fitting TRBD2. Germline-derived CDR1 and CDR2 are DFQATT and SNEGSKA (reference sequence). The V and J ends lost 6 bases and 9 bases, in that order; junction bases with no gene match: 15. This CDR3 has 15 amino acids. This CDR3 reads CSAPPWLAGAETQYF. The DNA for the CDR3 is TGCAGTGCCCCTCCTTGGCTAGCGGGAGCTGAGACGCAGTATTTT.

This clonotype was seen a handful of times. The V and J genes are TRBV6-5 and TRBJ2-7; D not certain. V was cut by 8 bases and J by 2 bases, with 16 bases left in between. The CDR3 has 14 amino acids. Germline V gene sequence: CDR1 MNHEY, CDR2 SVGAGI. CDR3 sequence reads: CASAPWTQPYEQYF. The CDR3 DNA is TGTGCCAGCGCGCCCTGGACGCAACCCTACGAGCAGTACTTC.

The chain links TRBV7-2 to TRBJ2-5, with D unclear. Per germline, CDR1 SGHTA and CDR2 FQGNSA. The CDR3 is made up of 15 amino acids. Trimming shortened V by 2 bases and J by 2 bases, and 12 bases separated the two germline ends. Here the CDR3 DNA reads TGTGCCAGCAGCTTATGGTGGGCAGCTCAAGAGACCCAGTACTTC. It encodes CASSLWWAAQETQYF. Full variable domain (missing parts from reference TRBV7-2 and TRBJ2-5): GAGVSQSPSNKVTEKGKDVELRCDPISGHTALYWYRQSLGQGLEFLIYFQGNSAPDKSGLPSDRFSAERTGGSVSTLTIQRTQQEDSAVYLCASSLWWAAQETQYFGPGTRLLVL.

This clonotype was seen more than once but under ten times. The V gene is TRBV4-1, the J gene TRBJ1-5, with D possibly TRBD1 on 6 matching bases. V lost 5 bases and J lost 5, with 16 bases in between. Germline lookup yields CDR1 MGHRA and CDR2 YSYEKL. This CDR3 spans 15 amino acids. For the CDR3, the DNA is TGCGCCAGCAGCACAGAGAGGGGGGTCCATCAGCCCCAGCATTTT. It specifies CASSTERGVHQPQHF.

V usage is TRBV10-3 and J usage is TRBJ1-2, with D tentatively TRBD1 (6 bases). The V end was cut by 4 bases, the J end by 1 base, with 10 bases between. CDR1 and CDR2 from the germline V gene are ENHRY and SYGVKD. The CDR3 runs to 14 residues. The CDR3 reads CAISGTAVNYGYTF. The CDR3 bases are TGTGCCATCAGTGGGACAGCTGTTAACTATGGCTACACCTTC.

CDR3 amino acids: CAISEPWTGEYGYTF. CDR3 in DNA: TGTGCCATCAGTGAGCCTTGGACAGGGGAGTATGGCTACACCTTC. The gene calls are TRBV10-3 and TRBJ1-2, with 9 bases matching TRBD1. Trimming took 2 bases from V and 5 from J; bases not matched to a gene: 6. This CDR3 spans 15 amino acids. The V gene's germline CDR1 is ENHRY and CDR2 SYGVKD.

This chain uses TRBV7-9 with TRBJ2-7; TRBD1 is a possible D gene (6 bases). The CDR3 runs 15 residues. Trimming removed 5 bases from V and 2 bases from J, with 16 bases in between. Germline V gene data show CDR1 as SEHNR and CDR2 as FQNEAQ (reference sequence). The CDR3 loop reads CASSRYRDNTYEQYF. The CDR3 DNA reads TGTGCCAGCAGCCGTTACCGGGACAACACCTACGAGCAGTACTTC. Full variable domain (missing parts from reference TRBV7-9 and TRBJ2-7): DTGVSQNPRHKITKRGQNVTFRCDPISEHNRLYWYRQTLGQGPEFLTYFQNEAQLEKSRLLSDRFSAERPKGSFSTLEIQRTEQGDSAMYLCASSRYRDNTYEQYFGPGTRLTVT.

This clonotype was seen repeatedly, ten times or more. This chain joins TRBV19 and TRBJ2-3, with D unclear. V lost 6 bases and J 2 bases, leaving 9 bases between the germline ends. The length of the CDR3 is 13 residues. Germline V gene sequence: CDR1 LNHDA, CDR2 SQIVND (reference sequence). In nucleotides, the CDR3 is TGTGCCAGTAGGGGGATCCCCACAGATACGCAGTATTTT. This codes for CASRGIPTDTQYF.

CDR3 protein: CASSQRQISYNSPLHF. CDR3 bases: TGTGCCAGCAGCCAAAGACAGATCTCCTATAATTCACCCCTCCACTTT. The chain combines TRBV16 with TRBJ1-6, with a possible D match to TRBD1 (5 bases). Germline V gene sequence: CDR1 KGHSY, CDR2 FQNENV. The CDR3 has 16 amino acids. V was shortened by 2 bases and J by 0 bases, with 8 bases between the two germline ends.

This clonotype was recorded many times. The V gene is TRBV5-5, the J gene TRBJ1-1, with D uncertain. V was cut by 0 bases and J by 3 bases, with 6 bases left in between. The CDR3 spans 13 residues. CDR1 SGHKS and CDR2 YYEKEE come from the germline V gene (reference sequence). Here the CDR3 reads CASSLDGYTEAFF. The CDR3 DNA reads as TGTGCCAGCAGCTTGGACGGATACACTGAAGCTTTCTTT.

This clonotype was observed many times. The chain is built from TRBV6-5 and TRBJ2-7, with unresolved D. V lost 0 bases and J 3 bases, leaving 6 bases between the germline ends. From germline, CDR1 is MNHEY and CDR2 SVGAGI. The CDR3 loop spans 13 amino acids. The CDR3 nucleotides read TGTGCCAGCAGTTACTCTGACGGCTACGAGCAGTACTTC. This translates into CASSYSDGYEQYF.

The rearrangement joins TRBV7-9 to TRBJ2-3; the D gene is possibly TRBD2 (6 bases). The CDR3 is 16 amino acids. CDR1 and CDR2 (germline): SEHNR, FQNEAQ (reference sequence). Trimming removed 0 bases at V and 7 bases at J, with 17 bases between. DNA for the CDR3: TGTGCCAGCAGCTTAGCGCGGGGCGGGACCCTGCATACGCAGTATTTT. Protein product: CASSLARGGTLHTQYF.

This clonotype was counted at least ten times. The chain couples TRBV6-5 to TRBJ1-2, with D possibly TRBD1 on 5 matching bases. CDR1 and CDR2 from the germline V gene are MNHEY and SVGAGI. The length of the CDR3 is 15 residues. The germline V and J ends were trimmed by 2 bases and 8 bases, with 18 bases remaining between them. Here the CDR3 reads CASSYTGAWAYGYTF. The CDR3 DNA is TGTGCCAGCAGTTACACCGGGGCATGGGCATACGGCTACACCTTC.

The rearrangement uses TRBV6-5 and TRBJ2-6; D unclear. In germline, CDR1 is MNHEY, CDR2 SVGAGI. The CDR3 has 13 amino acids. The V and J ends lost 5 bases and 4 bases respectively, with 6 bases between them. The CDR3 sequence: CASSRQGANVLTF. The CDR3 DNA follows: TGTGCCAGCAGTCGACAAGGGGCCAACGTCCTGACTTTC.

This chain joins TRBV6-2 or TRBV6-3 and TRBJ2-7; the D is unclear. The V end was cut by 5 bases, the J end by 2 bases, with 13 bases between. The CDR3 has 14 amino acids. Germline CDR1 and CDR2: MNHEY and SVGEGT. The CDR3 DNA sequence: TGTGCCAGCAGTCCCCCCACGGTTACCTACGAGCAGTACTTC. Translated: CASSPPTVTYEQYF.

This clonotype came up many times. The CDR3 DNA reads TGTGCCAGCAGCTCCCAGGGGGCTCTAGGAAACACCATATATTTT. Encoded protein: CASSSQGALGNTIYF. The chain combines TRBV5-8 with TRBJ1-3; 8 bases line up with TRBD1. Germline CDR1 and CDR2: SGHTS and YDEGEE. The CDR3 has 15 amino acids. The V gene end was trimmed by 3 bases and the J gene end by 4 bases; junction bases not matched to a gene: 6.

Notes on this clonotype: Its ends do not fully match the called genes, so a read error is possible. The rearrangement joins TRBV10-3 to TRBJ1-2, with TRBD1 identical over 10 bases. CDR3 length equals 15 residues. The germline V gene encodes CDR1 ENHRY and CDR2 SYGVKD. The CDR3 sequence is CASSFPGTGDYGYTF. DNA of the CDR3: TGTGCCAGCAGTTTTCCCGGGACAGGGGACTATGGCTACACCTTC.

The gene calls are TRBV25-1 and TRBJ2-5; D gene unclear. The V and J ends lost 8 bases and 3 bases respectively, with 10 bases between them. The germline CDR1 and CDR2 sequences are MGHDK and SYGVNS. The length of the CDR3 is 12 residues. The CDR3 sequence: CASSPEEETQYF. CDR3 nucleotide sequence: TGTGCCAGCTCACCAGAGGAAGAGACCCAGTACTTC.